The 5 T cell receptor beta chains below all came from one sample that was sequenced in a study of T cells in Graves' hyperthyroidism and ophthalmopathy. Template material for amplifying TCR beta CDR3 regions consisted of RNA transcripts. The HTBI set primed first-round TCR CDR3 RT-PCR. TCRdb processed the multiplex PCR reads anew with MiXCR; each CDR3 protein has one entry. The table has about 640,000 distinct CDR3 sequences, under 25% seen once. The specimen was blood. These receptors were taken from a man in his thirties or forties with Graves' ophthalmopathy.

This clonotype was recorded at least ten times. The V and J genes are TRBV28 and TRBJ2-5, with D perhaps matching TRBD2 (5 bases). Germline V CDR1 and CDR2: MDHEN, SYDVKM. The CDR3 length is 13 residues. V lost 7 bases to trimming and J lost 2 bases, with 11 bases between them. This CDR3 is CASKRLSQETQYF. DNA of the CDR3: TGTGCCAGCAAGCGGCTTAGTCAAGAGACCCAGTACTTC.

This clonotype was picked up many times. The rearrangement links TRBV5-1 to TRBJ2-1, with TRBD1 matching 11 bases. The CDR3 covers 15 residues. The germline CDR1 and CDR2 sequences are SGHRS and YFSETQ. V dropped 0 bases and J dropped 8; count of bases not matched to a gene: 4. CDR3 sequence: CASSLEGTGGYEQFF. The DNA of the CDR3 is TGCGCCAGCAGCTTGGAAGGGACAGGGGGTTATGAGCAGTTCTTC.

This CDR3 reads CASSLYVSGTRELFF. In DNA form, the CDR3 reads TGCGCCAGCAGCTTGTACGTCTCCGGGACCCGGGAGCTGTTTTTT. The gene calls are TRBV5-1 and TRBJ2-2; D may be TRBD1 or TRBD2 (5 bases each). The germline V and J ends were trimmed by 1 base and 9 bases, with 16 bases remaining between them. Germline CDR1 reads SGHRS; CDR2 reads YFSETQ. This CDR3 spans 15 amino acids.

The chain has TRBV6-2 or TRBV6-3 and TRBJ1-5, with a possible D match to TRBD1 (5 bases). There are 13 residues in the CDR3. The V end was cut by 5 bases, the J end by 4 bases, with 9 bases between. Germline assignment: CDR1 MNHEY and CDR2 SVGEGT. The CDR3 reads CASSGTWNQPQHF. In nucleotides, the CDR3 is TGTGCCAGCAGTGGGACCTGGAATCAGCCCCAGCATTTT.

This clonotype was observed a few times. The chain employs TRBV5-1 and TRBJ2-7; TRBD1 agrees at 7 bases. The germline V gene has CDR1 SGHRS and CDR2 YFSETQ. The CDR3 is 14 residues long. J lost 1 base, V lost 8 bases, and 9 bases had no gene match. The CDR3 coding sequence is TGCGCCAGTGGGACGGGACAGTCGTCCTACGAGCAGTACTTC. Protein: CASGTGQSSYEQYF.